This TCR beta chain was sequenced during a study of blood T cells in healthy people across ages. This clonotype was observed a few times. Through a sample-barcoded 5' primer and a J-beta primer mix, a second PCR was run for roughly 7 to 12 cycles. Every molecule of cDNA carried a tag from a template-switch adaptor with 12 random nucleotides. TCRdb re-called the 5' RACE reads through MiXCR, storing one row per CDR3 protein. This repertoire shows 850,000 to 1,000,000 distinct CDR3 sequences, 48% found once; its top ten account for 10% to 15%. The CDR3 loop spans 15 amino acids. Germline-derived CDR1 and CDR2 are MNHEY and SVGAGI. The ends were cut back, 0 bases at V and 4 bases at J, with 12 bases in the middle.

The chain uses TRBV6-5 and TRBJ1-2; D is possibly TRBD1 (5 bases). The sample consisted of blood. This TCR derives from a young man in good health. CDR3 DNA sequence: TGTGCCAGCAGTTACTCCGGGACGGATTCCTATGGCTACACCTTC. Translated: CASSYSGTDSYGYTF.